The 6 T cell receptor beta chains presented below share a single source sample, sequenced in a study of shared clonotypes between healthy human individuals. Measured with immunoSEQ multiplex PCR; TCRdb has only the in-frame clones, and not every one. The sample carries roughly 1.4 million clones, just under 99% recorded once. Sequences were obtained from naive CD4+ T cells sorted from blood. Subset meaning: CD45RA+ positively selected. Every receptor here comes from a man aged 25-45 years in good health.

V and J are TRBV27 and TRBJ2-6, with unresolved D. Per germline, CDR1 MNHEY and CDR2 SMNVEV (reference sequence). V was clipped by 6 bases and J by 0 bases, with 15 bases between them. There are 17 residues in the CDR3. The CDR3 region has the DNA TGTGCCAGCAGCCCCCCCCTGGGTGGCTCTGGGGCCAACGTCCTGACTTTC. As protein: CASSPPLGGSGANVLTF.

The genes are TRBV11-2 and TRBJ1-1; 7 nucleotides agree with TRBD1. Trimming cost V 5 bases and J 1 base; bases outside gene matches: 10. The V gene's germline CDR1 is SGHAT and CDR2 FQNNGV. The length of the CDR3 is 16 residues. The chain's CDR3 is CASSARSGGWNTEAFF. For the CDR3, the DNA is TGTGCCAGCAGCGCTAGATCAGGGGGATGGAACACTGAAGCTTTCTTT.

A single count supports this clone. The V call is TRBV29-1, the J call TRBJ2-7; TRBD1 is a possible D gene (6 bases). V was pared by 6 bases and J by 0 bases, with 12 bases between. Germline V gene lookup returns CDR1 SQVTM and CDR2 ANQGSEA. The CDR3 totals 13 residues. This CDR3 is CSVRDIASYEQYF. The CDR3 DNA is TGCAGCGTCCGGGACATCGCCTCCTACGAGCAGTACTTC.

The V call is TRBV11-2, the J call TRBJ2-7; no clear D gene. The CDR3 covers 15 residues. Germline loops: CDR1 SGHAT, CDR2 FQNNGV. Trimming took off 3 bases at V and 4 bases at J, with 16 bases between the two ends. DNA of the CDR3: TGTGCCAGCAGCTTTGAGCAGGTGGTGGGTTACGAGCAGTACTTC. The encoded protein is CASSFEQVVGYEQYF.

V usage is TRBV4-2 and J usage is TRBJ2-3; 11 bases align to TRBD2. The germline gives CDR1 LGHNA, CDR2 YNFKEQ. CDR3 length equals 21 residues. J lost 4 bases, V lost 4 bases, and 22 bases had no gene match. The chain's CDR3 is CASSRERAGIAGGPVADTQYF. The CDR3 coding sequence is TGTGCCAGCAGCCGCGAAAGGGCCGGGATAGCGGGAGGGCCTGTCGCAGATACGCAGTATTTT.

The rearrangement links TRBV30 to TRBJ1-1; D call uncertain. The V end was cut by 3 bases, the J end by 1 base, with 6 bases between. Per germline, CDR1 GTSNPN and CDR2 SVGIG (reference sequence). The CDR3 spans 12 residues. CDR3 in amino acids: CAWRAANTEAFF. The CDR3 nucleotides read TGTGCCTGGAGGGCAGCGAACACTGAAGCTTTCTTT. The full variable domain, completed using reference TRBV30 and TRBJ1-1, is SQTIHQWPATLVQPVGSPLSLECTVEGTSNPNLYWYRQAAGRGLQLLFYSVGIGQISSEVPQNLSASRPQDRQFILSSKKLLLSDSGFYLCAWRAANTEAFFGQGTRLTVV.